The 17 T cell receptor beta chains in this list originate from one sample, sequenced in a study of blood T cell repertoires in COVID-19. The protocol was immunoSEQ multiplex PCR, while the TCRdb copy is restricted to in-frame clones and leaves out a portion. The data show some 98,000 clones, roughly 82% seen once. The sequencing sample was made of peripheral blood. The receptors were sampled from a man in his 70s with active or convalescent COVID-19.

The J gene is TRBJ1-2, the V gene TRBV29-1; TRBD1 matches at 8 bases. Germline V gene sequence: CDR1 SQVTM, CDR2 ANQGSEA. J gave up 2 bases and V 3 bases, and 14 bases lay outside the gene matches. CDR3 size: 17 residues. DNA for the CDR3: TGCAGCGTTGACCGGACAGGGAGCGACACTTCGAACTATGGCTACACCTTC. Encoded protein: CSVDRTGSDTSNYGYTF.

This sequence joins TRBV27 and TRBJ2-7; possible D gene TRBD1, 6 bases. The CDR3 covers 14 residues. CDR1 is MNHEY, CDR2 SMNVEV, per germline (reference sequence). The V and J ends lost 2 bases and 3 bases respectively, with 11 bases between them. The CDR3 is CASSLGDTRYEQYF. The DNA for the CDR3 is TGTGCCAGCAGTTTAGGGGACACTCGCTACGAGCAGTACTTC.

This CDR3 reads CASSEGTVYGYTF. The CDR3 DNA reads as TGTGCCAGCAGTGAAGGGACAGTCTATGGCTACACCTTC. The chain couples TRBV6-1 to TRBJ1-2, with D maybe TRBD1 (6 bases). This CDR3 has 13 residues. Germline-derived CDR1 and CDR2 are MNHNS and SASEGT. V lost 1 base to trimming and J lost 4 bases, with 7 bases between them.

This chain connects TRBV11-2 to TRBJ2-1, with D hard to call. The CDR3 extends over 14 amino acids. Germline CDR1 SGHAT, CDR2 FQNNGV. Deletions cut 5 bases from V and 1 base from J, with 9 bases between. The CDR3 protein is CASSKLRSYNEQFF. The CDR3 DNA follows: TGTGCCAGCAGCAAGCTACGGTCCTACAATGAGCAGTTCTTC.

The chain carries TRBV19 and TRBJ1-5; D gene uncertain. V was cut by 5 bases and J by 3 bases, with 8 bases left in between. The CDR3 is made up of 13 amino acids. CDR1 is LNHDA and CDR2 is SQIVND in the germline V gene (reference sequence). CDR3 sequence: CASSQDLNQPQHF. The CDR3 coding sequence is TGTGCCAGTAGTCAGGATCTCAATCAGCCCCAGCATTTT.

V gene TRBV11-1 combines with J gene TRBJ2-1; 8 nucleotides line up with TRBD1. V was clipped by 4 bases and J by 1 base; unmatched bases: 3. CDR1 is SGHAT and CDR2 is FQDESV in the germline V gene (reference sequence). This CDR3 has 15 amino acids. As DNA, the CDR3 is TGTGCCAGCAGCTCCGACAGGGGATCCTACAATGAGCAGTTCTTC. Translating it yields CASSSDRGSYNEQFF.

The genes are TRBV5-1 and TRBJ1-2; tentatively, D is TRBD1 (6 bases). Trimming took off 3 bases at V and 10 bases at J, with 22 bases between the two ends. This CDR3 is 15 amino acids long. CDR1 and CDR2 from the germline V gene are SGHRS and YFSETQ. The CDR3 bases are TGCGCCAGCAGCTCCTATCCGGGACAAGGGGAGACCTACACCTTC. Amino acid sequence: CASSSYPGQGETYTF.

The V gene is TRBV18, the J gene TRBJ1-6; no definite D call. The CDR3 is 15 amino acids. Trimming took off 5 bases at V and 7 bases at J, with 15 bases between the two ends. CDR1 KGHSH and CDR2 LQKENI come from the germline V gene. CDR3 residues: CASSSSVRQNSPLHF. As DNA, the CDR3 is TGTGCCAGCTCAAGCTCAGTCAGGCAAAATTCACCCCTCCACTTT.

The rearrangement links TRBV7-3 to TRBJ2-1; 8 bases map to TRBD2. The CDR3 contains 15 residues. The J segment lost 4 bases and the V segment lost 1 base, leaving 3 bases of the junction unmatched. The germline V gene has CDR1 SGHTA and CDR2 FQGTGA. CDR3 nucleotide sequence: TGTGCCAGCAGCTTAAGCGGGACTAGTTACAATGAGCAGTTCTTC. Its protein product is CASSLSGTSYNEQFF.

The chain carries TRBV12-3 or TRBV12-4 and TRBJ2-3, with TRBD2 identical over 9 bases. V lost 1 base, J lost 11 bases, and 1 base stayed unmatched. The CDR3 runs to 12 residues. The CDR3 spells CASSLGTSEQYF. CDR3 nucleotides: TGTGCCAGCAGTTTAGGGACTAGCGAGCAGTATTTT.

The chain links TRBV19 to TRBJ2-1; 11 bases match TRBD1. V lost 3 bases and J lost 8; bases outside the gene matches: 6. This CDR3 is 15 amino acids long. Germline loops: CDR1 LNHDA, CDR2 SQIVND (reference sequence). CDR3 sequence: CASSMRDRGMDEQFF. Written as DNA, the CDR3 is TGTGCCAGTAGTATGCGGGACAGGGGGATGGATGAGCAGTTCTTC.

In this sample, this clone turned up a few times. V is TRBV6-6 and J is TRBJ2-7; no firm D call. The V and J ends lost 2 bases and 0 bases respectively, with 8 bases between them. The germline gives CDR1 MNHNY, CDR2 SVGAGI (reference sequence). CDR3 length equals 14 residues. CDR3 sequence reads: CASSYRRASYEQYF. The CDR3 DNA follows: TGTGCCAGCAGTTACCGGAGAGCCTCCTACGAGCAGTACTTC.

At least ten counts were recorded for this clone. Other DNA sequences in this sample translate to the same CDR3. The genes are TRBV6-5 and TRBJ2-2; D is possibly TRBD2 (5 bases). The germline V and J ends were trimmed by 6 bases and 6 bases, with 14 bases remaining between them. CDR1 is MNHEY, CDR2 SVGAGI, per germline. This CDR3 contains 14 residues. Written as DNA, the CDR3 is TGTGCCAGCAGGGGAAGCGGTGGGGCCGGGGAGCTGTTTTTT. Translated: CASRGSGGAGELFF.

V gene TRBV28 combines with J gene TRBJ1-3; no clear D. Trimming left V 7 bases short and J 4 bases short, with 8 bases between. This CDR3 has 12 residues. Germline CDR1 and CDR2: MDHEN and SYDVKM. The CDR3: CASITGGNTIYF. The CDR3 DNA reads TGTGCCAGCATCACGGGGGGAAACACCATATATTTT.

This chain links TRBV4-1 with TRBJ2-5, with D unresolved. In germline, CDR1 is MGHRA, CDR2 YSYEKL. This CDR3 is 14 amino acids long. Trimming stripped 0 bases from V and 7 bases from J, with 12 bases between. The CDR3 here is CASSQDAERVTQYF. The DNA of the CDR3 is TGCGCCAGCAGCCAAGATGCGGAAAGAGTGACCCAGTACTTC.

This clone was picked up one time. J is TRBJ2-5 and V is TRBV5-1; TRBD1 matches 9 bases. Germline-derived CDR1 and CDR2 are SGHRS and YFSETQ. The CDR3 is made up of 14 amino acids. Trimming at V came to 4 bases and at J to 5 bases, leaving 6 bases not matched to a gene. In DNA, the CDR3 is TGCGCCAGCAGCGGTACAGGGGGCTCGGAGACCCAGTACTTC. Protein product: CASSGTGGSETQYF.

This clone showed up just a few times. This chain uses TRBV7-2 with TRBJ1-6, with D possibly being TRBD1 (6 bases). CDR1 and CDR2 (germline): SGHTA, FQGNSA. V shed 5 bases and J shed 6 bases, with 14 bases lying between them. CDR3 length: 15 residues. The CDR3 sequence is CASSVTGFSNSPLHF. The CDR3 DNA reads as TGTGCCAGCAGCGTTACAGGGTTTTCTAATTCACCCCTCCACTTT.